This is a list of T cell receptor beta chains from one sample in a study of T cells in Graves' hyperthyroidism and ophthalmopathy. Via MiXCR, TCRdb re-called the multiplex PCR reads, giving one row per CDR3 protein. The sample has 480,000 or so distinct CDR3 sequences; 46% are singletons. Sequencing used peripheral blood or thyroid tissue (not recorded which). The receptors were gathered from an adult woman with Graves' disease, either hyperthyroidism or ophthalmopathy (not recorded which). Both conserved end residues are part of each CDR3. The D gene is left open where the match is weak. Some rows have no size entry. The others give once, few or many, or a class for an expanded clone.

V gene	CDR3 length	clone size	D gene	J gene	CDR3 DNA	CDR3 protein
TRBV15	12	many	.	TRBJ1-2	TGTGCCACCAGCATGGGCGGCTATGGCTACACCTTC	CATSMGGYGYTF
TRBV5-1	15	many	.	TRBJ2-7	TGCGCCAGCAGCTTGGTAGCCAGCGCCTCCTACGAGCAGTACTTC	CASSLVASASYEQYF
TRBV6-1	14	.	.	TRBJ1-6	TGTGCCAGCAGTGAACACGGAGGAGATTCACCCCTCCACTTT	CASSEHGGDSPLHF
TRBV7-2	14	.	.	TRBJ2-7	TGTGCCAGCAGCTTTGTGGGACTTTCGTACGAGCAGTACTTC	CASSFVGLSYEQYF
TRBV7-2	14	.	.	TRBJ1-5	TGTGCCAGCAGCCCAAACAGGCGGACGCAGCCCCAGCATTTT	CASSPNRRTQPQHF
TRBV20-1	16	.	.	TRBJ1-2	TGCAGTGCTAGAGTCCCCGGGACTAGCGGGTTCGATGGCTACACCTTC	CSARVPGTSGFDGYTF
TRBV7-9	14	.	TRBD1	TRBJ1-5	TGTGCCAGCAGCTCGGACAGGGAGAATCAGCCCCAGCATTTT	CASSSDRENQPQHF
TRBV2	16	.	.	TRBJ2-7	TGTGCCAGCAGTGAGGGTGGGGCAGGGAGGAACTACGAGCAGTACTTC	CASSEGGAGRNYEQYF
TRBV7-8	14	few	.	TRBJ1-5	TGTGCCAGCAGCTTAGCAGGGGCCGGTCAGCCCCAGCATTTT	CASSLAGAGQPQHF
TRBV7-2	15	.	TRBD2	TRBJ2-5	TGTACCAGCAGCTACTCAGCGGGATACGGAGAGACCCAGTACTTC	CTSSYSAGYGETQYF
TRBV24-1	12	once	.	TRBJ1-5	TGTGCCACCAGTGATGCGGGTCAACCCCAGCATTTT	CATSDAGQPQHF
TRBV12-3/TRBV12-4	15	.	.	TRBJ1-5	TGTGCCAGCAGTTTAGGATCTCCAAGGGTCCAGCCCCAGCATTTT	CASSLGSPRVQPQHF
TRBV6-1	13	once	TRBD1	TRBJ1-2	TGTGCCAGCAGGCCACGGGACAGCTCCGGCTACACCTTC	CASRPRDSSGYTF
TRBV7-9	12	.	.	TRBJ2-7	TGTGCCAGCAGCCACCGGGACGGCGAGCAGTACTTC	CASSHRDGEQYF
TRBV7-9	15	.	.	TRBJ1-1	TGTGCCAGCAGCTTTGGGCAGGGGAGGAACACTGAAGCTTTCTTT	CASSFGQGRNTEAFF
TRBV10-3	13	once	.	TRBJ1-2	TGTGCCATCAGCCCCGGGGGGGCCGCGGGCTACACCTTC	CAISPGGAAGYTF
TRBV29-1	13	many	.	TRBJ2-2	TGCAGCGCCTTCACAGGGAATCACGGGGAGCTGTTTTTT	CSAFTGNHGELFF
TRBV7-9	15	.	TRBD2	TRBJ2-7	TGCGCCAGCAGCATACTAGCGTCTAGCTCCTACGAGCAGTACTTC	CASSILASSSYEQYF
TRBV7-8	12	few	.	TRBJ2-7	TGTGCCAGCAGCTTAGAGGGTTTGGGAAAGTACTTC	CASSLEGLGKYF
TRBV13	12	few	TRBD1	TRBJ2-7	TGTGCCACTAGGGGACAGACCTACGAGCAGTACTTC	CATRGQTYEQYF
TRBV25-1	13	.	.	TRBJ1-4	TGTGCCAGCAGTGGGCAGGGGCCCTCCCGGCTGTTTTTT	CASSGQGPSRLFF
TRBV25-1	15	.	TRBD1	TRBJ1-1	TGTGCCAGCAAATCGGCCGGACAGGGTACCACTGAAGCTTTCTTT	CASKSAGQGTTEAFF
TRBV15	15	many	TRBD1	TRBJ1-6	TGTGCCACCAGCAGTACCGGGACAGCCAATTCACCCCTCCACTTT	CATSSTGTANSPLHF
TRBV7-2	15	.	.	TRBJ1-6	TGTGCCAGCAGCTGGGGGACGGTAGACAATTCACCCCTCCACTTT	CASSWGTVDNSPLHF
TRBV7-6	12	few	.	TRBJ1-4	TGTGCCAGCAGCCCCACTAATGAAAAACTGTTTTTT	CASSPTNEKLFF
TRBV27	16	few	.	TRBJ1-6	TGTGCCAGCAGTTTGAAAGCGCGCGGTGCTTATTCACCCCTCCACTTT	CASSLKARGAYSPLHF
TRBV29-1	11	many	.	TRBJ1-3	TGCAGCTGGACAGATGGAAACACCATATATTTT	CSWTDGNTIYF
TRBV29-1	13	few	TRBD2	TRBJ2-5	TGCAGCTTCGCCGGGACTAGCTCTGAGACCCAGTACTTC	CSFAGTSSETQYF
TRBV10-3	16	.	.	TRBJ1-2	TGTGCCATCACTCCACAACCTTCAGGACTCGCCTATGGCTACACCTTC	CAITPQPSGLAYGYTF
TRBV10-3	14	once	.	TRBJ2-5	TGTGCCATCAGTGAGTCGATTTCTTTTGAGACCCAGTACTTC	CAISESISFETQYF
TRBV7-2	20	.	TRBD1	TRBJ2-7	TGTGCCAGCAGCTCGCCCAGGCTCTCGGGGACAGGGGGTTTCTCCTACGAGCAGTACTTC	CASSSPRLSGTGGFSYEQYF
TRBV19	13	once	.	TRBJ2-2	TGTGCCTCCACGATGCGGTTTACCGGGGAGCTGTTTTTT	CASTMRFTGELFF
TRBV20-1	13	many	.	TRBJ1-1	TGCAGTGTTTTAGCGGGGGCGAACACTGAAGCTTTCTTT	CSVLAGANTEAFF
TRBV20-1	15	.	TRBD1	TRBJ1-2	TGCAGTGCTTATACCCGGGACAGGGGGACATATGGCTACACCTTC	CSAYTRDRGTYGYTF
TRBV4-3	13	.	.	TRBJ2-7	TGCGCCAGCAGCCAAGTCGGAGGGGACGAGCAGTACTTC	CASSQVGGDEQYF
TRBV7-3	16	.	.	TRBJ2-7	TGTGCCAGCAGCTATTCCTCGGGACATCGGAGCAACGAGCAGTACTTC	CASSYSSGHRSNEQYF
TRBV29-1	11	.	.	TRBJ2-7	TGCAGCGTTGGGCCGACCTACGAGCAGTACTTC	CSVGPTYEQYF
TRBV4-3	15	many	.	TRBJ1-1	TGCGCCAGCAGCCACCGACCGGGACAGAACACTGAAGCTTTCTTT	CASSHRPGQNTEAFF
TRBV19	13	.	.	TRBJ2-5	TGTGCCAGTAGTATAGATGGGAGCGGGACCCAGTACTTC	CASSIDGSGTQYF
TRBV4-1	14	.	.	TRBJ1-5	TGCGCCAGCAGCCAACTTGGACTCAATCAGCCCCAGCATTTT	CASSQLGLNQPQHF
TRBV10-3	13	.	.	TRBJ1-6	TGTGCCAGCAAAGGGCAGGAGAATTCACCCCTCCACTTT	CASKGQENSPLHF
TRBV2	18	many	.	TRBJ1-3	TGTGCCAGCAGTGAAGGGATCCTCAGGGGCTCCTCTGGAAACACCATATATTTT	CASSEGILRGSSGNTIYF
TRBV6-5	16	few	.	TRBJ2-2	TGTGCCAGCGGATACCTCGGAGTGGCGAACACCGGGGAGCTGTTTTTT	CASGYLGVANTGELFF
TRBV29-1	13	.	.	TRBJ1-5	TGCAGCGTTGGGACAGCGATTAATCGGCCCCAGCATTTT	CSVGTAINRPQHF
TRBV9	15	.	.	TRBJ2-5	TGTGCCAGCAGCGTGGATCTAGCGAACCAAGAGACCCAGTACTTC	CASSVDLANQETQYF
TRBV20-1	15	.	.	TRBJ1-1	TGCAGTGCTAGAAGCCTAGCGGGAGGGGATCCTGAAGCTTTCTTT	CSARSLAGGDPEAFF